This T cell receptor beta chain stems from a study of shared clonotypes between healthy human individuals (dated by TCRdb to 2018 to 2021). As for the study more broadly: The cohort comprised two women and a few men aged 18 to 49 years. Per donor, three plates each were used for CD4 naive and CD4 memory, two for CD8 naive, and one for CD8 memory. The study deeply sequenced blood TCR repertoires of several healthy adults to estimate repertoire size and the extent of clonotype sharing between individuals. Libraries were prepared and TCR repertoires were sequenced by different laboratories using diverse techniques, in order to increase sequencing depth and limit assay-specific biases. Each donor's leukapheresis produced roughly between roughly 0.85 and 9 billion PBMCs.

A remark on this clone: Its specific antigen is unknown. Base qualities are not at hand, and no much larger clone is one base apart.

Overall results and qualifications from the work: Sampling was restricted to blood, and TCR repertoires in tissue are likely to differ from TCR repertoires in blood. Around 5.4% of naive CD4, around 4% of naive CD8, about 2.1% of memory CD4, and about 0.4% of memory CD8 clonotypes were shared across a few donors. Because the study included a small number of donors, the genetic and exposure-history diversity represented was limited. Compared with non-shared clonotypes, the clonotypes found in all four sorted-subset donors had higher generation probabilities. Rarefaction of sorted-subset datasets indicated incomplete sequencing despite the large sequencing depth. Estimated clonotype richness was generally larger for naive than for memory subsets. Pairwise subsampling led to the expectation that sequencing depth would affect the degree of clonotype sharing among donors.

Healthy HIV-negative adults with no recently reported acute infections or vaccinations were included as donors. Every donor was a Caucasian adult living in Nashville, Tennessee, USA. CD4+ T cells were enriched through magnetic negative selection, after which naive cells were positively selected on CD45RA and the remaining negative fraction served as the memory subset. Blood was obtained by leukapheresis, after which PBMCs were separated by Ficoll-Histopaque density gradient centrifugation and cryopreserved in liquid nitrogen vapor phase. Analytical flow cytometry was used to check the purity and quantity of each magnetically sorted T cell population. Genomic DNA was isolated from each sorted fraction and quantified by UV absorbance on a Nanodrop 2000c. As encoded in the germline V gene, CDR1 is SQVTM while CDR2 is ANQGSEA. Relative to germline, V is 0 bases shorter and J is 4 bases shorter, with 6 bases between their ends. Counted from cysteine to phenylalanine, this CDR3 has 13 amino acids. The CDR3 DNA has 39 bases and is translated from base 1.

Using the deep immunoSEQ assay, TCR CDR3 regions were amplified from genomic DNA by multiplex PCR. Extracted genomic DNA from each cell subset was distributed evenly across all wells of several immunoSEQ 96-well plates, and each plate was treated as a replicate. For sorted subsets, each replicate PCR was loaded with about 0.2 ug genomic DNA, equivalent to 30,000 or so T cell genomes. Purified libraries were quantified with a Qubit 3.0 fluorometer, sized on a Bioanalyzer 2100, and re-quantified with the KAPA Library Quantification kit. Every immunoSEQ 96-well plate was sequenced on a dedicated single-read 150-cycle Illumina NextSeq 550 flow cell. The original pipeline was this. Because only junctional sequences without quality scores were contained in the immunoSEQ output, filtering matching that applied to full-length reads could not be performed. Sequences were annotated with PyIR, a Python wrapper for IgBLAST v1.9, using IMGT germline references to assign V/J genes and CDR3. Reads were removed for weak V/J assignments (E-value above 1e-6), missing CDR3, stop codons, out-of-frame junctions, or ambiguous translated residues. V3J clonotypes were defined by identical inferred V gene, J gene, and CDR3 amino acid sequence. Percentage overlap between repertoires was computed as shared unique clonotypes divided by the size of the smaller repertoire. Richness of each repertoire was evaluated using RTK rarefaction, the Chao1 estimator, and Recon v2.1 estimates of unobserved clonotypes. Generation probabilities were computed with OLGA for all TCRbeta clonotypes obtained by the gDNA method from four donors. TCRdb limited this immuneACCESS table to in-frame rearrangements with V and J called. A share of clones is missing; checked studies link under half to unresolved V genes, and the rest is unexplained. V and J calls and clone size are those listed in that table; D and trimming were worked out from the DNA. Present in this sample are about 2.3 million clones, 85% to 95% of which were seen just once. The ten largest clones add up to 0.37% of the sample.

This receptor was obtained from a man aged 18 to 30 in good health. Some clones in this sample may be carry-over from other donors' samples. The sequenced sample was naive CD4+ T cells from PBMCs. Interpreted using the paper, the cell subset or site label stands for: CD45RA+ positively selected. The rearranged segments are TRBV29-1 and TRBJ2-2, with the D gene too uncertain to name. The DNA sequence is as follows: TGCAGCGTTGAAGATCACGGCACCGGGGAGCTGTTTTTT. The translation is CSVEDHGTGELFF.